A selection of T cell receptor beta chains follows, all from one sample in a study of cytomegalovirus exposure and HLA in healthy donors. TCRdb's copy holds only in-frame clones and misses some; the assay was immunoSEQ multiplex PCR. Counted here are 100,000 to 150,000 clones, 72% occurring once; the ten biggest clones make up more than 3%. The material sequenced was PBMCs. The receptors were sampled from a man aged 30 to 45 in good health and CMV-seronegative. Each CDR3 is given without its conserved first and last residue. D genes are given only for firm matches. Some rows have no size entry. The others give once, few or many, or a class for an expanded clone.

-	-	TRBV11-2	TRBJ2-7	ASSSIYEQY
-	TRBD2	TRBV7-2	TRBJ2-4	ASSRTSGAVAD
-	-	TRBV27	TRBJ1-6	ASSTGHGLMALH
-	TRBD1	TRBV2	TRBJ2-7	ASSAGQEAYEQY
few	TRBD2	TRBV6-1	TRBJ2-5	ASSWEGRETQY
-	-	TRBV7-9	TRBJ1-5	ASSQRDNYQPQH
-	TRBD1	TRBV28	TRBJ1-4	ASRQGLEKLF
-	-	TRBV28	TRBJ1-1	ASSFFTEAF
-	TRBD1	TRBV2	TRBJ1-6	ASSVNWGQGSSPLH
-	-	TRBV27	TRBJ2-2	ASTPLAGAFTGELF
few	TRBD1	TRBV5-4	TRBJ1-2	ASSETTGNNYGYT
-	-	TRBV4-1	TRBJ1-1	ASSQGVELNTEAF
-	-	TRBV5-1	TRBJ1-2	ASSLATGDYGYT
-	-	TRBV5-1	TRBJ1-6	ASSPDTINSPLH
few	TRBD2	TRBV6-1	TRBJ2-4	ASRERGGLGNIQY
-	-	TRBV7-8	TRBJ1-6	ASSLVHEVQSPLH
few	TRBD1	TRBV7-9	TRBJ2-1	ASSPTRTGTEQF
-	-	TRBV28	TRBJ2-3	ASSLGGATSDTQY
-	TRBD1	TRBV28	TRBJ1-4	ASSRTGLNEKLF
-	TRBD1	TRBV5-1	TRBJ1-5	ASSRTGSNQPQH
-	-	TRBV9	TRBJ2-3	ASSVSRGVGTDTQY
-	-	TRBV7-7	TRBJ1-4	ASSLSGPGGRGEKLF
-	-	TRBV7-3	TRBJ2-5	ASSLSSMYQETQY
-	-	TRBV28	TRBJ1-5	ASSWGGYSNQPQH
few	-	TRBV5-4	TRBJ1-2	ASSSRDTLGYT
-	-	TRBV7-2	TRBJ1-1	ASSHPTANTEAF
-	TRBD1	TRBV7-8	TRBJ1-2	ASSFRQGDGYT
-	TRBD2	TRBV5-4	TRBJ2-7	ASSPGVAGGNEQY
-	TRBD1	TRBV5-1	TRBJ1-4	ASSSGTGGVVANEKLF
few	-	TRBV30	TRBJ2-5	AWSVRLPETQY
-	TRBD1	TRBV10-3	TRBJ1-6	AISGTGRNSPLH
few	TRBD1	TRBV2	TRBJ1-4	ASRDTGGAGEKLF
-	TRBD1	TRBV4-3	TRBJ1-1	ASSPTSTGLNTEAF
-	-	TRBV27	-	ASSLWTAHEQY
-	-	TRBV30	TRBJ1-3	AWTRDTWGNTIY
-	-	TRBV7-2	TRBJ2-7	ASSLRAPGEPSEQY